Listed below are T cell receptor beta chains from one sample, sequenced in a study of cytomegalovirus exposure and HLA in healthy donors. Produced via immunoSEQ multiplex PCR; TCRdb's table is partial and in-frame only. The sample includes more than 80,000 clones, about four fifths of them seen just once. The source material was PBMCs. Every receptor here comes from a human donor in good health. Both conserved end residues are part of each CDR3.

v_call,j_call,cdr3_aa
TRBV30,TRBJ1-5,CAWTGGLDQPQHF
TRBV7-2,TRBJ2-2,CASSLRSGRVAGELFF
TRBV7-7,TRBJ2-5,CASSLAVTGGLETQYF
TRBV14,TRBJ2-2,CASSLGSGGTGELFF
TRBV5-1,NA,CASSRAPLYEQYF
TRBV4-3,TRBJ1-2,CASSAGTSFLYGYTF
TRBV6-5,TRBJ1-1,CASSYSWDRAHEAFF
TRBV28,TRBJ2-1,CASSLSAVGRGGRDEQFF
TRBV6-5,TRBJ2-1,CASRVGDSQFF
TRBV5-1,TRBJ2-5,CASNLDTPEETQYF
TRBV6-1,TRBJ2-5,CASSEGLAGATETQYF
TRBV5-4,TRBJ2-5,CASSSGQGRETQYF
TRBV9,TRBJ2-7,CASSVPGTGGEQYF
TRBV7-9,TRBJ1-2,CASTGGAEINYGYTF
TRBV19,TRBJ1-3,CASSSGQAGNTIYF
TRBV5-1,TRBJ1-1,CASSLDGSSFRSTEAFF
TRBV10-1,TRBJ1-1,CASSYQGAPGAFF
TRBV5-6,TRBJ2-7,CASSLVGGSEQYF
TRBV25-1,TRBJ2-7,CASSDASGANLNPYEQYF
TRBV10-1,TRBJ1-1,CASSLTGGTEAFF
TRBV4-1,TRBJ1-6,CASSQSQGGFNSPLHF
TRBV6-5,TRBJ1-4,CASSSQDQNEKLFF
TRBV10-3,TRBJ1-4,CAISEAPRGRLFF
TRBV27,TRBJ1-2,CASSSARGLGYGYTF
TRBV5-6,TRBJ2-7,CASSHGLEAREQYF
TRBV7-9,TRBJ2-5,CASSSPLRAETQYF
TRBV29-1,TRBJ1-3,CSVEGVGQTPPGTIYF
TRBV7-8,TRBJ1-2,CASGLVQGYGYTF
TRBV5-6,TRBJ2-3,CASSLAPGDTQYF
TRBV6-5,TRBJ2-7,CASGQGPYEQYF
TRBV7-9,TRBJ1-4,CASSLAGGAEKLFF
TRBV6-1,TRBJ1-2,CASSEAVRGYQYGYTF
TRBV5-1,TRBJ1-2,CASSINPGTGPNYGYTF